This entry is about one T cell receptor (beta chain). The data derive from a study of T cells in Graves' hyperthyroidism and ophthalmopathy. In patients aged 18 to 65, hyperthyroidism was newly diagnosed, with duration under 2 months. Amplification targeted TCR beta CDR3 regions from RNA transcripts. TCR CDR3 regions were first amplified by RT-PCR with HTBI primers. TCRdb analysed the multiplex PCR reads with MiXCR anew, one entry per CDR3 protein. The sample has roughly 700,000 distinct CDR3 sequences; less than 15% are singletons. Trimming shortened V by 4 bases and J by 5 bases, and 5 bases separated the two germline ends. Germline CDR1 reads KGHSH; CDR2 reads LQKENI. There are 12 residues in the CDR3.

The rearrangement links TRBV18 to TRBJ2-2; no reliable D call. This sequence was found in a woman aged 18-35 years with Graves' hyperthyroidism. What was sequenced was blood. Written as DNA, the CDR3 is TGTGCCAGCTCACAGGCGACCGGGGAGCTGTTTTTT. Protein: CASSQATGELFF.